Below are 10 T cell receptor beta chains sequenced from a single sample in a study of blood T cell repertoires in COVID-19. This table comes from immunoSEQ multiplex PCR, and its TCRdb copy is limited to in-frame clones, with some not included. Of 25,000 or so clones detected, about 90% appear once; the ten largest clones hold roughly 12%. Sequences were obtained from peripheral blood. These receptors all come from a man in his 70s with acute or convalescent COVID-19.

The chain uses TRBV25-1 and TRBJ1-6; TRBD1 is a possible D gene (5 bases). This CDR3 contains 12 residues. Germline lookup yields CDR1 MGHDK and CDR2 SYGVNS. Trimming cost V 6 bases and J 7 bases, with 7 bases left between them. For the CDR3, the DNA is TGTGCCAGCAGGGAGGGGAATTCACCCCTCCACTTT. It is translated as CASREGNSPLHF.

The chain uses TRBV7-6 and TRBJ2-5; 9 bases align to TRBD1. V shed 5 bases and J 5 bases; nucleotides not matched to a gene: 9. The germline CDR1 and CDR2 sequences are SGHVS and FNYEAQ. This CDR3 spans 15 amino acids. The CDR3 bases are TGTGCCAGCAGCGTCGGACAGGGGACCCTGGAGACCCAGTACTTC. Amino acid sequence: CASSVGQGTLETQYF.

The V gene is TRBV18, the J gene TRBJ2-7, with 9 bases lining up with TRBD1. CDR3 length equals 15 residues. The germline CDR1 and CDR2 sequences are KGHSH and LQKENI. J was trimmed by 6 bases and V by 3 bases; bases with no gene match: 9. CDR3: CASSPPGTGFGEQYF. The CDR3 nucleotides are TGTGCCAGCTCACCGCCCGGGACAGGGTTCGGCGAGCAGTACTTC.

The V gene is TRBV7-3, the J gene TRBJ2-2; 13 bases line up with TRBD2. V lost 4 bases to trimming and J lost 7 bases; unmatched junction nucleotides: 6. This CDR3 is 16 amino acids long. Germline loops: CDR1 SGHTA, CDR2 FQGTGA. CDR3 amino acids: CASSSGLAGVGGELFF. CDR3 nucleotide sequence: TGTGCCAGCAGCTCAGGACTAGCGGGAGTAGGCGGGGAGCTGTTTTTT. The entire variable domain, with the rest obtained from reference TRBV7-3 and TRBJ2-2, is as follows: GAGVSQTPSNKVTEKGKYVELRCDPISGHTALYWYRQSLGQGPEFLIYFQGTGAADDSGLPNDRFFAVRPEGSVSTLKIQRTERGDSAVYLCASSSGLAGVGGELFFGEGSRLTVL.

The chain has TRBV15 and TRBJ1-5, with a tentative D call TRBD1 (6 bases). The CDR3 has 17 residues. Germline V gives CDR1 LNHNV, CDR2 YYDKDF (reference sequence). Trimming removed 5 bases from V and 1 base from J, with 18 bases in between. The CDR3 reads CATSVIRLTGSNQPQHF. The CDR3 nucleotides read TGTGCCACCAGCGTAATTCGGCTTACAGGGAGCAATCAGCCCCAGCATTTT.

The genes are TRBV19 and TRBJ1-1; D possibly corresponds to TRBD1 (5 bases). Trimming left V 6 bases short and J 0 bases short, with 11 bases between. This CDR3 comprises 14 residues. Germline assignment: CDR1 LNHDA and CDR2 SQIVND (reference sequence). The CDR3 loop is CASSDSFLNTEAFF. CDR3 nucleotides: TGTGCCAGTAGCGACAGTTTCCTGAACACTGAAGCTTTCTTT.

This chain connects TRBV28 to TRBJ1-3; D is ambiguous. Germline assignment: CDR1 MDHEN and CDR2 SYDVKM. The CDR3 has 13 residues. V was cut by 6 bases and J by 0 bases, with 6 bases left in between. The CDR3 loop reads CASRDTSGNTIYF. Here the CDR3 DNA reads TGTGCCAGCAGAGACACCTCTGGAAACACCATATATTTT.

The chain employs TRBV18 and TRBJ2-3, with D perhaps TRBD2 (6 bases). The CDR3 runs 15 residues. From germline, CDR1 is KGHSH and CDR2 LQKENI. V lost 3 bases, J lost 0 bases, and 10 bases lay in between. The CDR3 DNA is TGTGCCAGCTCACCGGGGGGAATTAGCACAGATACGCAGTATTTT. Protein product: CASSPGGISTDTQYF.

This clone appeared a few times. This rearrangement joins TRBV6-2 or TRBV6-3 to TRBJ1-2; TRBD1 might be the D (5 bases). The CDR3 sequence is 12 residues long. Trimming shortened V by 4 bases and J by 6 bases, and 9 bases separated the two germline ends. Looked up from germline, CDR1 is MNHEY and CDR2 is SVGEGT. The CDR3 region is CASSFRVDGYTF. The CDR3 region has the DNA TGTGCCAGCAGTTTCAGGGTCGATGGCTACACCTTC.

This chain joins TRBV28 and TRBJ1-4; D might be TRBD1 (5 bases). Germline lookup yields CDR1 MDHEN and CDR2 SYDVKM. This CDR3 is built from 15 residues. Trimming removed 2 bases from V and 3 bases from J, with 10 bases in between. CDR3 in amino acids: CASSLAGGANEKLFF. The CDR3 DNA follows: TGTGCCAGCAGTTTAGCGGGAGGGGCTAATGAAAAACTGTTTTTT.